The 23 T cell receptor beta chains in this list originate from one sample, sequenced in a study of post-analysis software for immune sequencing data. Overall study results and limits: Four or five TRBV segments occurring more often in patients than controls included TRBV5-6, TRBV5-1 and TRBV20-1.

Included in the TCR beta cDNA libraries were unique molecular identifiers. Each CDR3 protein is one row after TCRdb ran MiXCR on the PCR reads. The sample holds fewer than 600,000 distinct CDR3 sequences, under 55% seen once. Which antigens these TCRs recognize remains unknown. Sequencing input: blood. The receptor set was obtained from a girl aged 5 to 17 with multiple sclerosis.

The V call is TRBV29-1, the J call TRBJ2-5; D might be TRBD1 (6 bases). The CDR3 has 13 residues. Germline V gene sequence: CDR1 SQVTM, CDR2 ANQGSEA. Trimming cost V 4 bases and J 11 bases, with 20 bases left between them. This CDR3 reads CSVGTVILGEQYF. The CDR3 DNA follows: TGCAGCGTTGGGACAGTGATACTCGGGGAGCAGTACTTC. The full variable domain, with the rest looked up from reference TRBV29-1 and TRBJ2-5, is SAVISQKPSRDICQRGTSLTIQCQVDSQVTMMFWYRQQPGQSLTLIATANQGSEATYESGFVIDKFPISRPNLTFSTLTVSNMSPEDSSIYLCSVGTVILGEQYFGPGTRLLVL.

CDR3 sequence reads: CASSLLTSGTGELFF. CDR3 nucleotide sequence: TGTGCCAGCAGTTTACTAACTAGCGGAACCGGGGAGCTGTTTTTT. The chain uses TRBV27 and TRBJ2-2, with 8 nucleotides matching TRBD2. The V segment lost 2 bases and the J segment 5 bases; nucleotides outside the gene matches: 4. The CDR3 spans 15 residues. Germline V gives CDR1 MNHEY, CDR2 SMNVEV (reference sequence).

With respect to this clonotype: A much larger clone sits a single nucleotide away, making a read error possible. The rearrangement joins TRBV20-1 to TRBJ2-1, with 8 positions matching TRBD2. The junction had 5 bases not matched to a gene; V was cut back by 6 bases and J by 4 bases. CDR1 is DFQATT, CDR2 SNEGSKA, per germline (reference sequence). The CDR3 runs 13 residues. Here the CDR3 reads CSARSGVYNEQFF. Written as DNA, the CDR3 is TGCAGTGCCCGTAGCGGGGTGTACAATGAGCAGTTCTTC.

This clonotype showed up just a few times. The chain uses TRBV29-1 and TRBJ1-2; D uncertain. With 3 bases removed from V and 8 bases from J, the gap between germline ends came to 10 bases. Germline CDR1 is SQVTM and CDR2 is ANQGSEA. This CDR3 contains 11 residues. CDR3 sequence: CSVDSREGYTF. The CDR3 nucleotides are TGCAGCGTTGATAGTCGCGAGGGCTACACCTTC.

The chain carries TRBV7-8 and TRBJ2-7, with 12 bases that match TRBD1. The CDR3 has 17 amino acids. The germline V gene has CDR1 SGHVS and CDR2 FQNEAQ. V shed 1 base, J shed 6 bases, and the junction held 10 bases outside the gene matches. This chain's CDR3 is CASSLVQGTGGLGEQYF. The CDR3 coding sequence is TGTGCCAGCAGCTTAGTTCAGGGGACAGGGGGCCTAGGCGAGCAGTACTTC. The full variable domain, rest sourced from reference TRBV7-8 and TRBJ2-7, is GAGVSQSPRYKVAKRGQDVALRCDPISGHVSLFWYQQALGQGPEFLTYFQNEAQLDKSGLPSDRFFAERPEGSVSTLKIQRTQQEDSAVYLCASSLVQGTGGLGEQYFGPGTRLTVT.

The rearrangement links TRBV25-1 to TRBJ1-3; 7 bases match TRBD1. The CDR3 sequence is 14 residues long. V gave up 6 bases and J gave up 4 bases; unmatched junction bases: 6. From germline, CDR1 is MGHDK and CDR2 SYGVNS. Written as DNA, the CDR3 is TGTGCCAGCAGGGAGACAGGGTACGGAAACACCATATATTTT. Its translation is CASRETGYGNTIYF.

The CDR3 reads CASSLSGGAEGTEAFF. The CDR3 DNA reads as TGCGCCAGCAGCTTGTCAGGGGGCGCTGAGGGGACTGAAGCTTTCTTT. V is TRBV5-1 and J is TRBJ1-1, with 8 bases aligning to TRBD1. This CDR3 is 16 amino acids long. Trimming removed 1 base from V and 5 bases from J; junction bases left unmatched: 10. Germline loops: CDR1 SGHRS, CDR2 YFSETQ. Full variable domain (rest looked up from reference TRBV5-1 and TRBJ1-1): KAGVTQTPRYLIKTRGQQVTLSCSPISGHRSVSWYQQTPGQGLQFLFEYFSETQRNKGNFPGRFSGRQFSNSRSEMNVSTLELGDSALYLCASSLSGGAEGTEAFFGQGTRLTVV.

The gene calls are TRBV4-1 and TRBJ2-7; 7 positions match TRBD1. This CDR3 is built from 15 residues. Trimming cost V 4 bases and J 2 bases; bases outside gene matches: 8. Germline CDR1 is MGHRA and CDR2 is YSYEKL. CDR3 region: CASSLGTAPPYEQYF. The CDR3, as DNA: TGCGCCAGCAGCCTCGGGACAGCCCCACCCTACGAGCAGTACTTC.

The chain joins TRBV25-1 to TRBJ2-3; no clear D gene. This CDR3 spans 16 amino acids. CDR1 is MGHDK and CDR2 is SYGVNS in the germline V gene. The V gene lost 4 bases and the J gene lost 3 bases, with 17 bases spanning the gap. The CDR3 loop is CASSGGVAAETDTQYF. Here the CDR3 DNA reads TGTGCCAGCAGTGGAGGAGTCGCCGCGGAGACAGATACGCAGTATTTT.

The chain carries TRBV7-2 and TRBJ2-5; 9 bases agree with TRBD1. Germline V gene sequence: CDR1 SGHTA, CDR2 FQGNSA. The V and J ends lost 5 bases and 3 bases, in that order; junction bases with no gene match: 7. This CDR3 has 15 amino acids. The CDR3 loop reads CASSPQTGGEETQYF. The DNA of the CDR3 is TGTGCCAGCAGCCCGCAGACAGGGGGGGAAGAGACCCAGTACTTC.

The table lists this clonotype with a few counts. This chain joins TRBV3-1 and TRBJ1-2, with a weak D call TRBD1 (6 bases). V was shortened by 1 base and J by 6 bases, with 6 bases between the two germline ends. Per germline, CDR1 LGHDT and CDR2 YNNKEL (reference sequence). This CDR3 region has 12 residues. The CDR3 region has the DNA TGTGCCAGCAGCCAAGCAGGGGATGGCTACACCTTC. Protein product: CASSQAGDGYTF.

A few counts support this clonotype. The chain combines TRBV12-3 or TRBV12-4 with TRBJ1-3; D is perhaps TRBD1 (6 bases). The CDR3 contains 15 residues. Deletions cut 6 bases from V and 0 bases from J, with 12 bases between. The CDR3 region is CASSRDTSSGNTIYF. The CDR3 nucleotides are TGTGCCAGCAGCCGGGACACGAGCTCTGGAAACACCATATATTTT.

This clonotype was found a few times. The rearrangement joins TRBV4-1 to TRBJ2-7, with D unclear. Germline V gives CDR1 MGHRA, CDR2 YSYEKL. The CDR3 spans 13 residues. The V and J ends lost 4 bases and 1 base respectively, with 8 bases between them. The CDR3 protein is CASSLTQSYEQYF. CDR3 nucleotide sequence: TGCGCCAGCAGCCTTACTCAGTCCTACGAGCAGTACTTC.

The rearrangement uses TRBV29-1 and TRBJ2-1; 15 nucleotides match TRBD2. CDR1 and CDR2 (germline): SQVTM, ANQGSEA. V shed 4 bases, J shed 4 bases, and the junction held 2 bases outside the gene matches. This CDR3 comprises 15 residues. The CDR3 loop is CSVAGLAGGYNEQFF. The CDR3 DNA follows: TGCAGCGTTGCCGGACTAGCGGGGGGGTACAATGAGCAGTTCTTC.

The chain is built from TRBV12-3 or TRBV12-4 and TRBJ2-3, with 7 bases lining up with TRBD1. V was pared by 11 bases and J by 2 bases, with 13 bases of the junction left unmatched. The CDR3 has 15 residues. This chain's CDR3 is CAGTHTDRPTDTQYF. CDR3 nucleotides: TGTGCCGGCACCCATACGGACAGGCCCACAGATACGCAGTATTTT.

This clonotype has only one observation. The V and J genes are TRBV20-1 and TRBJ2-1, with 11 positions matching TRBD2. The CDR3 has 16 residues. Germline trimming cut 3 bases from V and 4 bases from J; bases unmatched to any gene: 8. Per the germline V gene, CDR1 is DFQATT and CDR2 is SNEGSKA (reference sequence). CDR3 region: CSASGTSGGGYNEQFF. CDR3 nucleotide sequence: TGCAGTGCTAGCGGGACTAGCGGAGGGGGGTACAATGAGCAGTTCTTC.

This clonotype was counted only a few times. V and J are TRBV29-1 and TRBJ2-6, with unresolved D. The CDR3 consists of 13 residues. Germline V gene sequence: CDR1 SQVTM, CDR2 ANQGSEA. The germline V and J ends were trimmed by 7 bases and 1 base, with 8 bases remaining between them. This CDR3 reads CSADDSGANVLTF. In nucleotides, the CDR3 is TGCAGCGCGGACGATTCTGGGGCCAACGTCCTGACTTTC.

The chain joins TRBV6-5 to TRBJ1-1; perhaps TRBD1 as D (5 bases). This CDR3 contains 14 residues. V was shortened by 8 bases and J by 4 bases, with 17 bases between the two germline ends. Germline V gene lookup returns CDR1 MNHEY and CDR2 SVGAGI. The CDR3 DNA reads as TGTGCCAGCTTCAGGGTCTCTCCGTTCACTGAAGCTTTCTTT. It encodes CASFRVSPFTEAFF.

The chain recombines TRBV20-1 with TRBJ2-5, with 8 bases matching TRBD1. J was trimmed by 0 bases and V by 6 bases; bases with no gene match: 9. There are 15 residues in the CDR3. Looked up from germline, CDR1 is DFQATT and CDR2 is SNEGSKA (reference sequence). CDR3 loop: CSARGLDGDQETQYF. The CDR3, as DNA: TGCAGTGCCAGGGGGCTCGACGGAGACCAAGAGACCCAGTACTTC.

A word on this clonotype: The junction and the germline gene differ at one end; a read error may be behind it. The chain is built from TRBV20-1 and TRBJ1-1; a possible D gene is TRBD1 (6 bases). This CDR3 is 14 amino acids long. CDR1 is DFQATT and CDR2 is SNEGSKA in the germline V gene (reference sequence). The CDR3 spells CSAKEGGGNSEAFF. CDR3 bases: TGCAGTGCGAAGGAGGGGGGGGGGAACTCTGAAGCTTTCTTT.

This clonotype showed up just a few times. The chain uses TRBV12-3 or TRBV12-4 and TRBJ1-2; D is unresolved. There are 13 residues in the CDR3. V shed 2 bases and J shed 4 bases, with 8 bases lying between them. Here the CDR3 DNA reads TGTGCCAGCAGTTTAAGCGGTAGCTATGGCTACACCTTC. It translates to CASSLSGSYGYTF.

This clonotype was seen only a few times. The germline gene is not matched at one end of the junction; a read error may be the cause. The rearrangement uses TRBV5-5 and TRBJ1-5; D unresolved. The CDR3 runs 14 residues. In germline, CDR1 is SGHKS, CDR2 YYEKEE (reference sequence). The CDR3 is CAGSPTLSNQPQHF. In DNA, the CDR3 is TGTGCCGGCAGTCCTACACTTAGCAATCAGCCCCAGCATTTT.

The J gene is TRBJ2-3, the V gene TRBV29-1, with TRBD1 identical over 7 bases. Germline CDR1 and CDR2: SQVTM and ANQGSEA. This CDR3 has 13 residues. V was pared by 5 bases and J by 2 bases, with 4 bases of the junction left unmatched. The CDR3 sequence: CSVKGQHTDTQYF. DNA of the CDR3: TGCAGCGTTAAGGGACAGCACACAGATACGCAGTATTTT.